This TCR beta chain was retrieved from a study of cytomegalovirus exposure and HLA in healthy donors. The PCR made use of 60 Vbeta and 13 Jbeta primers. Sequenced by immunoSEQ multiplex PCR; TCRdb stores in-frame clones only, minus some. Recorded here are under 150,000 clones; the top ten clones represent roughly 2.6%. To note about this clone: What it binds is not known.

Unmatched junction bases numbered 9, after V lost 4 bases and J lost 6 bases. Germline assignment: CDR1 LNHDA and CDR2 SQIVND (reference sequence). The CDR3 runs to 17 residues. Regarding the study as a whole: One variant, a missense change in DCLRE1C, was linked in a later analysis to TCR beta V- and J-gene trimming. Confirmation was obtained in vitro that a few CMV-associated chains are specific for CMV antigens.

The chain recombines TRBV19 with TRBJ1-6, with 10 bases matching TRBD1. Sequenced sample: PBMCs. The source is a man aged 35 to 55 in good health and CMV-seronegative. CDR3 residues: CASSKKSGTGVNSPLHF. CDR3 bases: TGTGCCAGTAGTAAAAAATCCGGGACAGGGGTTAATTCACCCCTCCACTTT.